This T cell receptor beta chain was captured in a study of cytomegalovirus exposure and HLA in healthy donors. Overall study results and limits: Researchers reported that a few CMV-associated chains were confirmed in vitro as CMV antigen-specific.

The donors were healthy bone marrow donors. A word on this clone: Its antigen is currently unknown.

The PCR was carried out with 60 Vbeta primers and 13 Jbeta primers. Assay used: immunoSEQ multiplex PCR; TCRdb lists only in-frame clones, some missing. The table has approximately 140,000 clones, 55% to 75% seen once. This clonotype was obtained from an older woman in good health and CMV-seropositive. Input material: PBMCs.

This CDR3 reads CASSPGGNPQPQHF. The CDR3 nucleotides read TGTGCCAGCTCACCCGGGGGGAACCCCCAGCCCCAGCATTTT. V is TRBV18 and J is TRBJ1-5, with D possibly TRBD1 on 5 matching bases. V lost 3 bases and J 7 bases, leaving 13 bases between the germline ends. Germline V gene lookup returns CDR1 KGHSH and CDR2 LQKENI. CDR3 length equals 14 residues.